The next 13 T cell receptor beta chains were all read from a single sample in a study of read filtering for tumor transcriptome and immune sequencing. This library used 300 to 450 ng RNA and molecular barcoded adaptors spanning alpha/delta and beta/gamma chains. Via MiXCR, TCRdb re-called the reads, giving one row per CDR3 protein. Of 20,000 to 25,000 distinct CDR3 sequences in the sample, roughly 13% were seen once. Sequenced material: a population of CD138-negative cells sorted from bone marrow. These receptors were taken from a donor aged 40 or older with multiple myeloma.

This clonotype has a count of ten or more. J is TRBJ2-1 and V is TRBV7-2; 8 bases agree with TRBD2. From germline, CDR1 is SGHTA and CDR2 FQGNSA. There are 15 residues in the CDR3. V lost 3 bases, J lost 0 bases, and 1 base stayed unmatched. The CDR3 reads CASSFSGGSYNEQFF. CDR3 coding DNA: TGTGCCAGCAGCTTCAGCGGGGGCTCCTACAATGAGCAGTTCTTC.

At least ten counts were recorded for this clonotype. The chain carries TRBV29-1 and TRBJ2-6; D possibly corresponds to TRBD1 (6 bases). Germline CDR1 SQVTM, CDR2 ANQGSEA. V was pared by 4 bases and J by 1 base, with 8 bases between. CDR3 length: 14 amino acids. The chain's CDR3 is CSVVQGSGANVLTF. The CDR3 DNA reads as TGCAGCGTTGTACAGGGATCTGGGGCCAACGTCCTGACTTTC.

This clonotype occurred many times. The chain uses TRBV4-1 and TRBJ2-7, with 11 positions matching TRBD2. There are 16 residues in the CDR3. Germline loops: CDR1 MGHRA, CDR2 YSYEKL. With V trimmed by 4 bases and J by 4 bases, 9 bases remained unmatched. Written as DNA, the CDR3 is TGCGCCAGCAGCCTCCAGACTAGCGGGGAAGTATACGAGCAGTACTTC. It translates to CASSLQTSGEVYEQYF.

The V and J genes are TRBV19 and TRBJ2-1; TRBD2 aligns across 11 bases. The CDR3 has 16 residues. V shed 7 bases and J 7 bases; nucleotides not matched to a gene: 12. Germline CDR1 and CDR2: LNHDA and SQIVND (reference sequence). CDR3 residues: CASTVGSGRAANEQFF. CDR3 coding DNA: TGTGCCAGTACGGTTGGTAGCGGGAGGGCTGCAAATGAGCAGTTCTTC.

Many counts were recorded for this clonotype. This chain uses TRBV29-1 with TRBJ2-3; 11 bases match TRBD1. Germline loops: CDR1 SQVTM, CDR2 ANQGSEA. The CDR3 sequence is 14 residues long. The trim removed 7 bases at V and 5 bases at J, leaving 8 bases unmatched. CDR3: CSARTGGEIDTQYF. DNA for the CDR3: TGCAGCGCACGGACAGGGGGCGAGATAGATACGCAGTATTTT.

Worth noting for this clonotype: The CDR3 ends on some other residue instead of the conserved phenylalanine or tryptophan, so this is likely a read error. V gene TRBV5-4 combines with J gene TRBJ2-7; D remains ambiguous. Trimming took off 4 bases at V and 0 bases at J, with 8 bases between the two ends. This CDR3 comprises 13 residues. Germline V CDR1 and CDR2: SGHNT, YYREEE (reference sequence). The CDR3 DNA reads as TGTGCCAGCAGCCCGAATCCCTCCTACGAGCAGTACTCC. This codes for CASSPNPSYEQYS.

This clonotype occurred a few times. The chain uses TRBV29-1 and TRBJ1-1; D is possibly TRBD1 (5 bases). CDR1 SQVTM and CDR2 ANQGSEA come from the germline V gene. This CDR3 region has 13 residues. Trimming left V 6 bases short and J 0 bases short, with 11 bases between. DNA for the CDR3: TGCAGCGTGTTAGGGGATATGAACACTGAAGCTTTCTTT. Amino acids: CSVLGDMNTEAFF.

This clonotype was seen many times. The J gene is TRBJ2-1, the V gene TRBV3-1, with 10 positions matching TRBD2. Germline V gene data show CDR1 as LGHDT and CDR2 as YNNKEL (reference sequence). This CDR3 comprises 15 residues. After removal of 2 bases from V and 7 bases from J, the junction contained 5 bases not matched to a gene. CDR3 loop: CASSQTSGARNEQFF. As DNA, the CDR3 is TGTGCCAGCAGCCAAACTAGCGGGGCCAGGAATGAGCAGTTCTTC.

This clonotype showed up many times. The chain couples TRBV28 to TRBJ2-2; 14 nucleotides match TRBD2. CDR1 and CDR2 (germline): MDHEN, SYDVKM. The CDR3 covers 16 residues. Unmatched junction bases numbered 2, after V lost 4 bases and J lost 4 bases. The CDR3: CASSYGLAGGTGELFF. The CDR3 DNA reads TGTGCCAGCAGTTATGGACTAGCGGGAGGCACCGGGGAGCTGTTTTTT.

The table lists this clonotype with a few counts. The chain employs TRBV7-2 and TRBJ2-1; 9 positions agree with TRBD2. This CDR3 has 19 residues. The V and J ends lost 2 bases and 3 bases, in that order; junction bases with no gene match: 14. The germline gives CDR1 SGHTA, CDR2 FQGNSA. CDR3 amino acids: CASSLFSSGIMGRYNEQFF. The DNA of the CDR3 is TGTGCCAGCAGCTTATTTTCTAGCGGGATAATGGGACGCTACAATGAGCAGTTCTTC.

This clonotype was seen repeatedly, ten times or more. The CDR3 coding sequence is TGTGCCAGCAGGGGCCCCGGAAACACCATATATTTT. This gives the protein CASRGPGNTIYF. The chain recombines TRBV9 with TRBJ1-3, with D unclear. Germline loops: CDR1 SGDLS, CDR2 YYNGEE. This CDR3 region has 12 residues. Trimming removed 5 bases from V and 4 bases from J, with 7 bases in between.

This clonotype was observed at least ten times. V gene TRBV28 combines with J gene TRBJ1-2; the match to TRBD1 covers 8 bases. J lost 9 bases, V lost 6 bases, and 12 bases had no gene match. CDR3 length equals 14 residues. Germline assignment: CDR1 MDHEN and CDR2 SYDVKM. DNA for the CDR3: TGTGCCAGCAGCTTTGCAGGGGGCCGGTTTAGCTACACCTTC. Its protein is CASSFAGGRFSYTF.

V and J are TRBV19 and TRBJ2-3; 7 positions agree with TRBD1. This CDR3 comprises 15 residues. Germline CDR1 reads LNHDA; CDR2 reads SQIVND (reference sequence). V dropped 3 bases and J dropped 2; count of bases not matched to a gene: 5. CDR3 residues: CASSILTGPTDTQYF. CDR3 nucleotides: TGTGCCAGTAGTATTCTGACAGGGCCCACAGATACGCAGTATTTT. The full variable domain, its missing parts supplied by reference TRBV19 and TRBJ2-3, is DGGITQSPKYLFRKEGQNVTLSCEQNLNHDAMYWYRQDPGQGLRLIYYSQIVNDFQKGDIAEGYSVSREKKESFPLTVTSAQKNPTAFYLCASSILTGPTDTQYFGPGTRLTVL.